The entry that follows covers one TCR beta chain sequence. What it binds is not known. By flow cytometry, patients selected for sequencing had shown an expansion of CD8+CD57+ cells. Researchers bead-enriched CD8+CD57+ cells and obtained a mean 1.6 ug DNA. Looked up from germline, CDR1 is SGHVS and CDR2 is FNYEAQ. Germline trimming cut 1 base from V and 3 bases from J; bases unmatched to any gene: 5. CDR3 length: 16 residues. These data originate in a study of CD8+CD57+ T cells in acquired aplastic anemia. Genomic DNA, the template, was used for profiling of the TCR beta VDJ and CDR3. Each CDR3 protein gets one entry after TCRdb re-called the reads with MiXCR. The profile shows about 20,000 distinct CDR3 sequences, almost 40% of them singletons. Study observations and caveats: The authors found lower diversity in patient CD8+CD57+ cells than in total CD4+ and CD8+ pools.

The receptor's source is a human donor with aplastic anemia. The sample comprised CD8+CD57+ T cells sorted from PBMCs. Subset given: bead-enriched CD8+CD57+ effector memory T cells from SAA patients. The genes are TRBV7-6 and TRBJ2-7, with 11 positions matching TRBD2. CDR3 region: CASSLVAGGGNYEQYV. The CDR3 region has the DNA TGTGCCAGCAGCTTAGTAGCGGGGGGGGGGAACTACGAGCAGTACGTC.